This T cell receptor (beta chain) is from a study of blood T cell repertoires in COVID-19. Some clones are missing from TCRdb's copy, which holds only in-frame ones; the method was immunoSEQ multiplex PCR. The sample has about 210,000 clones; almost 90% are singletons. The sample taken for sequencing was peripheral blood. This TCR derives from a man younger than 30 with active or convalescent COVID-19.

Here the CDR3 reads CASSQGSPLHF. The CDR3 coding sequence is TGTGCCAGCAGTCAGGGCTCACCCCTCCACTTT. The chain links TRBV2 to TRBJ1-6; weak D call: TRBD1 (5 bases). CDR1 is SNHLY and CDR2 is FYNNEI in the germline V gene. Trimming removed 5 bases at V and 10 bases at J, with 6 bases between. CDR3 length: 11 residues.